These T cell receptor beta chains were read from a single sample in a study of STAT5B mutations in CD4+ large granular lymphocyte leukemia. Assay used: immunoSEQ multiplex PCR; TCRdb lists only in-frame clones, some missing. Of fewer than 45,000 clones listed, about 81% are singletons. Input material: CD4+ T cells from blood buffy coats. The receptors were sampled from a human donor in good health. Both conserved end residues are part of each CDR3.

14,TRBV25-1,TRBJ2-2,CASTLSGVAGELFF
11,TRBV6-6,TRBJ1-1,CASSFQRDAFF
16,TRBV2,TRBJ1-6,CASSFDRSSYNSPLHF
16,TRBV4-3,TRBJ2-3,CASSSDRGTHTDTQYF
16,TRBV7-6,TRBJ1-4,CASSRNSWVSGEKLFF
15,TRBV18,TRBJ2-7,CASSSASSGDYEQYF
13,TRBV2,TRBJ1-4,CASKRALNEKLFF
14,TRBV19,TRBJ1-3,CASRNTGLGNTIYF
14,TRBV5-1,TRBJ1-6,CASSSRNDNSPLHF
15,TRBV10-3,TRBJ1-4,CAIISAGPTNEKLFF
16,TRBV7-2,TRBJ1-2,CASSLASWDRGPGYTF
14,TRBV5-1,TRBJ1-1,CASSSDRLYTEAFF
14,TRBV6-1,TRBJ1-4,CASRSGTGVEKLFF
15,TRBV5-4,TRBJ2-3,CASSLFNTRTDTQYF
14,TRBV5-1,TRBJ2-3,CASSGPGAGDTQYF
12,TRBV29-1,TRBJ2-5,CSVDLQQETQYF
16,TRBV2,TRBJ1-2,CASSEAFGTGGYGYTF
14,TRBV18,TRBJ2-7,CASSPGQGKYEQYF
16,TRBV11-3,TRBJ2-2,CASSFFGQGFSGELFF
17,TRBV5-1,TRBJ2-6,CASSWASGEAGANVLTF
15,TRBV27,TRBJ1-5,CASSGDPNLNQPQHF
12,TRBV6-5,TRBJ1-4,CASSRQGVKLFF
14,TRBV5-1,TRBJ2-5,CASSPSSGEGTQYF
15,TRBV7-2,TRBJ2-2,CASSVDRGGTGELFF
13,TRBV7-2,TRBJ1-5,CASSLRGNQPQHF
16,TRBV5-4,TRBJ2-5,CASSLGLRGGRETQYF
15,TRBV4-2,TRBJ2-6,CASSLDTSGANVLTF
15,TRBV5-1,TRBJ2-6,CASSRGGSGANVLTF
15,TRBV21-1,TRBJ2-7,CASSECGQGGYEQYF
21,TRBV2,TRBJ2-1,CASSEARGLGLAVSSYNEQFF
15,TRBV6-5,TRBJ2-3,CASSYAGGSTDTQYF
13,TRBV5-1,TRBJ2-4,CASSSTAKNIQYF
13,TRBV7-9,TRBJ2-7,CASSLAAGYEQYF
14,TRBV11-3,TRBJ2-5,CASRRNRDDETQYF
17,TRBV5-1,TRBJ2-7,CASSLVSRTSQSYEQYF
13,TRBV19,TRBJ1-5,CAISPGLGQPQHF
13,TRBV11-3,TRBJ1-1,CASSLAGYTEAFF
16,TRBV7-6,TRBJ2-2,CASSLMLAGETGELFF
14,TRBV2,TRBJ2-2,CASSEVGPGGELFF
15,TRBV11-1,TRBJ2-1,CASSLTSGGYNEQFF
18,TRBV27,TRBJ1-5,CASSLWVAVSLLNQPQHF
14,TRBV19,TRBJ1-1,CASSIDRGDTEAFF
15,TRBV7-2,TRBJ2-5,CASSLDRDRWETQYF
14,TRBV7-8,TRBJ2-5,CASSLGTNQETQYF
16,TRBV19,TRBJ1-5,CASSQFGQGLNQPQHF
15,TRBV12-5,TRBJ1-4,CASGLGNRHNEKLFF
13,TRBV7-3,TRBJ1-5,CASSLQLDQPQHF
12,TRBV19,TRBJ2-7,CASRGGGNEQYF
16,TRBV6-1,TRBJ2-1,CASSEAWTSGRYEQFF
14,TRBV5-1,TRBJ1-5,CASSPTGVRQPQHF
15,TRBV5-1,TRBJ1-1,CASSLIGTTNTEAFF